This T cell receptor beta chain was sequenced in a study of graft-versus-host responses after intestinal transplantation. Across the whole study: Uniformly, recipients were administered anti-thymocyte globulin induction with subsequent tacrolimus and steroids for around 3 years.

This table comes from immunoSEQ multiplex PCR, and its TCRdb copy is limited to in-frame clones, with some not included. The table includes 100,000 to 120,000 clones, roughly 93% detected once. The V segment lost 7 bases and the J segment 3 bases; nucleotides outside the gene matches: 9. Germline V lookup: CDR1 SQVTM, CDR2 ANQGSEA. The CDR3 has 13 residues. A note on this clone: The antigen remains undetermined.

Study-wide results and caveats: GvH clones turned up in recipient marrow; some had shown up first in ileum or blood. The study found high graft-versus-host to host-versus-graft clonal ratios in allografts of patients with graft-donor T cell macrochimerism.

This specimen was unstimulated CD8+ T cells sorted from spleen or lymph node cells, taken before intestinal transplant. The chain is built from TRBV29-1 and TRBJ2-7; TRBD2 agrees at 7 bases. The source of this sequence is a human donor who received an intestinal transplant. The CDR3 sequence: CSGAGTNDYEQYF. CDR3 in DNA: TGCAGCGGCGCCGGGACTAACGACTACGAGCAGTACTTC.